The TCR beta chain described here comes from a study of cytomegalovirus exposure and HLA in healthy donors. This clone has a handful of counts. Its target is not known. The study's findings and limits: The investigators catalogued under 200 TCR beta chains as cytomegalovirus-associated. In a later analysis, DRB1 alleles had the most associated TCRs; HLA-C alleles the fewest. CMV serostatus was the sole immune exposure information available.

PCR amplification relied on 60 Vbeta primers (plus 13 Jbeta primers). The repertoire was sequenced with immunoSEQ multiplex PCR; TCRdb's copy has only in-frame clones and lacks some. The sample has nearly 95,000 clones, roughly 63% seen once; the top ten hold around 6.5%. The V and J ends lost 4 bases and 5 bases respectively, with 14 bases between them. The CDR3 is made up of 13 amino acids. Germline V gene lookup returns CDR1 SQVTM and CDR2 ANQGSEA. Sequencing was carried out using PBMCs. The clonotype was recovered from a woman younger than 45 in good health and CMV-seronegative. This rearrangement joins TRBV29-1 to TRBJ1-1; D is perhaps TRBD1 (6 bases). Here the CDR3 DNA reads TGCAGCGTTGTTCACAGGGTAGGAACTGAAGCTTTCTTT. This translates into CSVVHRVGTEAFF.